The next 2 T cell receptor beta chains were all read from a single sample in a study of T cells in Graves' hyperthyroidism and ophthalmopathy. RNA transcripts provided the source from which TCR beta CDR3 regions were amplified. Researchers ran a first-round RT-PCR on the TCR CDR3 using the HTBI primer set. MiXCR, applied by TCRdb to the multiplex PCR reads, yields one record per CDR3 protein. The sample gives 370,000 or so distinct CDR3 sequences, 15% to 17% of which show up once; around a quarter is in the top ten. Material: blood. The source of these receptors is a woman under 30 with Graves' hyperthyroidism that later progressed to Graves' ophthalmopathy.

This clonotype has ten or more counts. This chain connects TRBV2 to TRBJ2-1, with 7 positions matching TRBD2. The CDR3 covers 16 residues. Germline assignment: CDR1 SNHLY and CDR2 FYNNEI. J was trimmed by 8 bases and V by 10 bases; bases with no gene match: 20. In DNA, the CDR3 is TGTGCCACCGATCCGGGCCCGGCGGGAGTTAACGATGAGCAGTTCTTC. It encodes CATDPGPAGVNDEQFF.

The chain uses TRBV4-2 and TRBJ1-2; no firm D call. Trimming took off 4 bases at V and 7 bases at J, with 10 bases between the two ends. The CDR3 has 12 residues. In germline, CDR1 is LGHNA, CDR2 YNFKEQ. CDR3 sequence: CASSPGYSGYTF. CDR3 bases: TGTGCCAGCAGCCCCGGGTACTCTGGCTACACCTTC.